This T cell receptor beta chain was documented in a study of CD8 T cells in ankylosing spondylitis. TCRdb analysed the 5' RACE reads with MiXCR anew, one entry per CDR3 protein. The sample shows under 250,000 distinct CDR3 sequences, roughly 32% of them seen only once. Sequencing was done on a sample of blood, either unsorted or a sorted T cell fraction (not recorded which). This clonotype originated in a male donor with ankylosing spondylitis or in good health (not recorded which).

The CDR3 coding sequence is TGTGCCAGCAGCGTAGCGGGGCGGAGTGGCAATGAGCAGTTCTTC. Translated, it gives CASSVAGRSGNEQFF. This chain connects TRBV9 to TRBJ2-1; perhaps D is TRBD1 or TRBD2 (5 bases each). The CDR3 is made up of 15 amino acids. Trimming shortened V by 0 bases and J by 6 bases, and 13 bases separated the two germline ends. Germline CDR1 SGDLS, CDR2 YYNGEE.